These 17 T cell receptor beta chains were sequenced from one sample in a study of blood T cell repertoires in COVID-19. Method: immunoSEQ multiplex PCR; TCRdb's copy keeps in-frame clones and lacks some. The sample carries around 370,000 clones, over 80% recorded once. The material sequenced was peripheral blood. The source of these receptors is a woman aged 45 to 65 with COVID-19, enrolled during active disease.

CDR3 sequence: CATSRDYNRGGEQFF. DNA of the CDR3: TGTGCCACCAGCAGAGATTATAACAGGGGAGGCGAGCAGTTCTTC. The gene calls are TRBV15 and TRBJ2-1, with a possible D match to TRBD1 (7 bases). Trimming took 0 bases from V and 10 from J, leaving 16 bases between them. This CDR3 has 15 amino acids. Germline-derived CDR1 and CDR2 are LNHNV and YYDKDF (reference sequence).

The V and J genes are TRBV2 and TRBJ1-1, with 9 bases identical to TRBD1. V dropped 6 bases and J dropped 4; count of bases not matched to a gene: 3. This CDR3 comprises 13 residues. The germline gives CDR1 SNHLY, CDR2 FYNNEI. The CDR3 spells CASRTGGSTEAFF. CDR3 DNA sequence: TGTGCCAGCAGGACAGGGGGAAGCACTGAAGCTTTCTTT.

The chain carries TRBV5-1 and TRBJ2-4, with TRBD2 matching over 7 bases. Trimming at V came to 0 bases and at J to 15 bases, leaving 9 bases not matched to a gene. The CDR3 contains 13 residues. Germline-derived CDR1 and CDR2 are SGHRS and YFSETQ. Here the CDR3 DNA reads TGCGCCAGCAGCTTGGAAGGGAGGGCTAGCGGGTACTTC. Translated: CASSLEGRASGYF.

The chain has TRBV5-1 and TRBJ2-3, with TRBD2 matching over 14 bases. CDR3 length: 18 residues. Germline-derived CDR1 and CDR2 are SGHRS and YFSETQ. Trimming took 4 bases from V and 2 from J; bases not matched to a gene: 9. The CDR3 loop is CASSEGLAGASITDTQYF. DNA for the CDR3: TGCGCCAGCAGCGAGGGACTAGCGGGAGCCAGTATCACAGATACGCAGTATTTT.

The V call is TRBV18, the J call TRBJ1-1; D is perhaps TRBD1 (6 bases). CDR3 length: 14 residues. CDR1 and CDR2 from the germline V gene are KGHSH and LQKENI. V was cut by 4 bases and J by 1 base, with 10 bases left in between. In nucleotides, the CDR3 is TGTGCCAGCTCACTCGACAGGAAGAACACTGAAGCTTTCTTT. This codes for CASSLDRKNTEAFF.

The rearrangement uses TRBV19 and TRBJ1-2; 12 bases line up with TRBD1. The CDR3 covers 14 residues. The germline V gene encodes CDR1 LNHDA and CDR2 SQIVND (reference sequence). V shed 3 bases and J 8 bases; nucleotides not matched to a gene: 4. The CDR3 DNA sequence: TGTGCCAGTAGTATGGGACAGGGGGCGCAGGGCTACACCTTC. Amino acid sequence: CASSMGQGAQGYTF.

J is TRBJ2-2 and V is TRBV27; D may be TRBD2 (5 bases). The CDR3 is 16 residues long. The ends were cut back, 5 bases at V and 1 base at J, with 14 bases in the middle. Germline values: CDR1 MNHEY, CDR2 SMNVEV (reference sequence). CDR3 DNA sequence: TGTGCCAGCAGTCACGGACTCAACCTGAACACCGGGGAGCTGTTTTTT. This gives the protein CASSHGLNLNTGELFF.

This chain joins TRBV25-1 and TRBJ2-1, with 14 bases that match TRBD2. This CDR3 contains 15 residues. J gave up 10 bases and V 7 bases, and 9 bases lay outside the gene matches. From germline, CDR1 is MGHDK and CDR2 SYGVNS. CDR3 residues: CASTRGTSGSKEQFF. CDR3 DNA sequence: TGTGCCAGCACCCGCGGGACTAGCGGGAGTAAGGAGCAGTTCTTC.

The chain links TRBV2 to TRBJ1-2; TRBD1 is a possible D gene (6 bases). This CDR3 comprises 14 residues. Germline CDR1 is SNHLY and CDR2 is FYNNEI. Between the trimmed V and J ends, which lost 1 base and 3 bases, there was a span of 9 bases. CDR3 in DNA: TGTGCCAGCAGTGAAGGCAGGGGTGACTATGGCTACACCTTC. Residues: CASSEGRGDYGYTF.

The chain carries TRBV3-1 (or the pseudogene TRBV3-2) and TRBJ2-1, with a tentative D call TRBD1 (5 bases). V was pared by 0 bases and J by 6 bases, with 12 bases between. CDR1 is LGHDT and CDR2 is YNNKEL in the germline V gene (reference sequence). There are 15 residues in the CDR3. The CDR3 DNA reads as TGTGCCAGCAGCCAAGATTGGGGCAGCCGCAATGAGCAGTTCTTC. Protein: CASSQDWGSRNEQFF.

This chain joins TRBV19 and TRBJ2-2; 10 nucleotides line up with TRBD2. Germline trimming cut 9 bases from V and 0 bases from J; bases unmatched to any gene: 10. Germline values: CDR1 LNHDA, CDR2 SQIVND (reference sequence). The CDR3 is 17 amino acids. The CDR3 here is CASTGRAGGPNTGELFF. DNA for the CDR3: TGTGCCAGCACAGGAAGAGCGGGAGGGCCGAACACCGGGGAGCTGTTTTTT.

This clone was seen only once. The gene calls are TRBV27 and TRBJ1-2, with 11 bases that match TRBD1. CDR1 and CDR2 from the germline V gene are MNHEY and SMNVEV (reference sequence). The CDR3 totals 14 residues. V dropped 5 bases and J dropped 8; count of bases not matched to a gene: 7. Here the CDR3 DNA reads TGTGCCAGCAGTACTGGACAGGGGGCGCCCGGCTACACCTTC. It encodes CASSTGQGAPGYTF.

The rearrangement joins TRBV19 to TRBJ1-1, with 9 bases identical to TRBD1. Germline loops: CDR1 LNHDA, CDR2 SQIVND (reference sequence). This CDR3 has 17 residues. The trim removed 5 bases at V and 6 bases at J, leaving 16 bases unmatched. The DNA of the CDR3 is TGTGCCAGTAGTTCAAAAAGTGGGACAGGGTCATATCCTGAAGCTTTCTTT. It encodes CASSSKSGTGSYPEAFF.

The rearrangement joins TRBV5-1 to TRBJ2-7; TRBD2 aligns across 13 bases. Per germline, CDR1 SGHRS and CDR2 YFSETQ. The CDR3 length is 15 residues. V was clipped by 1 base and J by 2 bases; unmatched bases: 0. In nucleotides, the CDR3 is TGCGCCAGCAGCTTGACTAGCGGGGGGGCCTACGAGCAGTACTTC. Translating it yields CASSLTSGGAYEQYF. The full variable domain, with the rest looked up from reference TRBV5-1 and TRBJ2-7, is KAGVTQTPRYLIKTRGQQVTLSCSPISGHRSVSWYQQTPGQGLQFLFEYFSETQRNKGNFPGRFSGRQFSNSRSEMNVSTLELGDSALYLCASSLTSGGAYEQYFGPGTRLTVT.

The chain recombines TRBV4-2 with TRBJ1-3, with a possible D match to TRBD1 (5 bases). Trimming left V 3 bases short and J 2 bases short, with 11 bases between. The V gene's germline CDR1 is LGHNA and CDR2 YNFKEQ. The CDR3 runs 15 residues. This CDR3 reads CASSHPGLPGNTIYF. CDR3 DNA: TGTGCCAGCAGCCACCCAGGGCTCCCTGGAAACACCATATATTTT.

The CDR3 nucleotides are TGCGCCAGCAGCCAAGGAGCTCTCACCGACTCCTACAATGAGCAGTTCTTC. It encodes CASSQGALTDSYNEQFF. J is TRBJ2-1 and V is TRBV4-1; D uncertain. Germline-derived CDR1 and CDR2 are MGHRA and YSYEKL. The CDR3 has 17 residues. Trimming stripped 1 base from V and 0 bases from J, with 13 bases between.

CDR3 loop: CASSLAGTLDYTF. For the CDR3, the DNA is TGTGCCAGCAGCTTGGCCGGGACATTGGACTACACCTTC. The rearrangement uses TRBV7-6 and TRBJ1-2; D is perhaps TRBD1 (6 bases). The CDR3 covers 13 residues. Germline V lookup: CDR1 SGHVS, CDR2 FNYEAQ. V gave up 3 bases and J gave up 10 bases, with 15 bases separating them.